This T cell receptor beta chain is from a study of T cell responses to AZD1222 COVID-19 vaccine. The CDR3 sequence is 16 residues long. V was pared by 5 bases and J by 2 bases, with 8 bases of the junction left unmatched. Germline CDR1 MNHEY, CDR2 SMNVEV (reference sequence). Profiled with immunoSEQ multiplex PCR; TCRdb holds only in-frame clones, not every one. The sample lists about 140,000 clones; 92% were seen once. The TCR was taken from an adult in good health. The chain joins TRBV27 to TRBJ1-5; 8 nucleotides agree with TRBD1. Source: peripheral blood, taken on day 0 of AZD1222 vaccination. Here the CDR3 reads CASSPSPTGGNQPQHF. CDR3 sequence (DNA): TGTGCCAGCAGTCCCTCCCCGACAGGGGGCAATCAGCCCCAGCATTTT.